The T cell receptor beta chain described here comes from a study of regulatory T cells in long-lasting Graves disease. Findings and caveats of the study: TRBV28, TRBJ1-2 and TRBJ2-5 were favored in persistent disease. Newly diagnosed Graves' patients exceeded persistent ones in TCR diversity.

Germline V gives CDR1 SGHRS, CDR2 YFSETQ. The CDR3 totals 18 residues. The ends were cut back, 3 bases at V and 2 bases at J, with 22 bases in the middle. Researchers made TCR beta libraries by using iRepertoire HTBI primers and running Arm-PCR on CDR3 regions. TCRdb fed the multiplex PCR reads into MiXCR, producing one record per CDR3 protein. The repertoire includes about 470,000 distinct CDR3 sequences, under 25% of them detected once, and under 9% sits in the top ten. As regards this clonotype: Its antigen is unknown.

Time point meaning: persistent/refractory GD, antithyroid drugs over 5 years with positive TRAb. PBMC RNA served as the TCR library source. This chain joins TRBV5-1 and TRBJ2-3, with D maybe TRBD1 (5 bases). The sequence derives from a female donor with Graves disease. This sample comprised peripheral blood mononuclear cells (PBMCs), obtained when the disease was refractory, from a patient treated with antithyroid drugs. The CDR3 DNA reads TGCGCCAGCAGCTCAACCGAAGATTACAGGATTTTCACAGATACGCAGTATTTT. It translates to CASSSTEDYRIFTDTQYF. Combining the CDR3 with reference TRBV5-1 and TRBJ2-3 gives the whole variable domain KAGVTQTPRYLIKTRGQQVTLSCSPISGHRSVSWYQQTPGQGLQFLFEYFSETQRNKGNFPGRFSGRQFSNSRSEMNVSTLELGDSALYLCASSSTEDYRIFTDTQYFGPGTRLTVL.